The 10 T cell receptor beta chains in this list originate from one sample, sequenced in a study of blood T cell repertoires in COVID-19. The method was immunoSEQ multiplex PCR; TCRdb's version includes in-frame clones alone and lacks a portion of them. The sample lists about 89,000 clones; approximately 84% were seen once. Sequenced input: peripheral blood. These receptors all come from a woman aged 80 or over with acute or convalescent COVID-19.

The chain links TRBV2 to TRBJ2-7; TRBD1 matches at 9 bases. The germline CDR1 and CDR2 sequences are SNHLY and FYNNEI. Germline trimming cut 6 bases from V and 2 bases from J; bases unmatched to any gene: 8. The CDR3 consists of 15 residues. CDR3 in amino acids: CASRDHRGLTYEQYF. The CDR3 DNA reads TGTGCCAGCAGGGACCACAGGGGGCTAACCTACGAGCAGTACTTC.

The chain combines TRBV10-3 with TRBJ1-6, with D tentatively TRBD1 (6 bases). CDR1 is ENHRY, CDR2 SYGVKD, per germline. V was clipped by 4 bases and J by 6 bases, with 7 bases between them. CDR3 size: 13 residues. For the CDR3, the DNA is TGTGCCATCAGTGTACAGGGTAATTCACCCCTCCACTTT. This codes for CAISVQGNSPLHF.

The genes are TRBV28 and TRBJ1-5, with D tentatively TRBD1 (6 bases). CDR1 MDHEN and CDR2 SYDVKM come from the germline V gene. The CDR3 totals 16 residues. The V end lost 6 bases, the J end lost 4 bases, and 19 bases lay between the germline ends. Here the CDR3 reads CASSFHHGGRNQPQHF. Here the CDR3 DNA reads TGTGCCAGCAGCTTCCACCACGGGGGGCGGAATCAGCCCCAGCATTTT. Filled out from reference TRBV28 and TRBJ1-5, the complete variable domain reads DVKVTQSSRYLVKRTGEKVFLECVQDMDHENMFWYRQDPGLGLRLIYFSYDVKMKEKGDIPEGYSVSREKKERFSLILESASTNQTSMYLCASSFHHGGRNQPQHFGDGTRLSIL.

The chain is built from TRBV28 and TRBJ2-6; D unclear. V was clipped by 2 bases and J by 1 base, with 6 bases between them. This CDR3 spans 15 amino acids. Germline values: CDR1 MDHEN, CDR2 SYDVKM. Here the CDR3 DNA reads TGTGCCAGCAGTTTACCCGGGTCTGGGGCCAACGTCCTGACTTTC. Its protein product is CASSLPGSGANVLTF.

This clone was recorded only once. V and J are TRBV6-6 and TRBJ2-3; 8 bases map to TRBD2. The junction had 5 bases not matched to a gene; V was cut back by 5 bases and J by 1 base. Per germline, CDR1 MNHNY and CDR2 SVGAGI (reference sequence). The CDR3 loop spans 15 amino acids. The CDR3 nucleotides are TGTGCCAGCAGTACGGGGGGGCCGGGCACAGATACGCAGTATTTT. It yields the protein CASSTGGPGTDTQYF.

V is TRBV2 and J is TRBJ1-2, with D perhaps matching TRBD1 (5 bases). This CDR3 has 15 amino acids. V lost 3 bases and J lost 7, with 18 bases in between. Germline CDR1 and CDR2: SNHLY and FYNNEI. DNA of the CDR3: TGTGCCAGCAGTGAGGGGGGGACGGACCTGGGTGGCTACACCTTC. Residues: CASSEGGTDLGGYTF. The full variable domain, its missing parts supplied by reference TRBV2 and TRBJ1-2, is EPEVTQTPSHQVTQMGQEVILRCVPISNHLYFYWYRQILGQKVEFLVSFYNNEISEKSEIFDDQFSVERPDGSNFTLKIRSTKLEDSAMYFCASSEGGTDLGGYTFGSGTRLTVV.

V gene TRBV19 combines with J gene TRBJ2-7, with D possibly TRBD1 on 6 matching bases. The ends were cut back, 0 bases at V and 7 bases at J, with 16 bases in the middle. This CDR3 has 15 amino acids. Germline V gives CDR1 LNHDA, CDR2 SQIVND (reference sequence). CDR3 coding DNA: TGTGCCAGTAGTATAGAGGTTCGGACCACAGGGGAGCAGTACTTC. Residues: CASSIEVRTTGEQYF. The full variable domain, in which reference TRBV19 and TRBJ2-7 provide the parts outside the CDR3, is DGGITQSPKYLFRKEGQNVTLSCEQNLNHDAMYWYRQDPGQGLRLIYYSQIVNDFQKGDIAEGYSVSREKKESFPLTVTSAQKNPTAFYLCASSIEVRTTGEQYFGPGTRLTVT.

The V call is TRBV27, the J call TRBJ2-3; TRBD2 agrees at 14 bases. Trimming took 2 bases from V and 2 from J; bases not matched to a gene: 6. The CDR3 is 18 residues long. CDR1 is MNHEY, CDR2 SMNVEV, per germline (reference sequence). For the CDR3, the DNA is TGTGCCAGCAGTTTAACGACTAGCGGGGGGGCCGCCACAGATACGCAGTATTTT. Translating gives CASSLTTSGGAATDTQYF.

The V call is TRBV7-9, the J call TRBJ2-3; the match to TRBD1 covers 8 bases. This CDR3 spans 14 amino acids. Germline lookup yields CDR1 SEHNR and CDR2 FQNEAQ (reference sequence). J was trimmed by 3 bases and V by 7 bases; bases with no gene match: 6. CDR3 amino acids: CASTGQGATDTQYF. Written as DNA, the CDR3 is TGTGCCAGCACGGGGCAGGGGGCAACAGATACGCAGTATTTT.

The chain combines TRBV12-3 or TRBV12-4 with TRBJ1-3; the D is unclear. The CDR3 totals 13 residues. The V and J ends lost 6 bases and 2 bases respectively, with 8 bases between them. The CDR3 loop is CASRRSAGNTIYF. CDR3 DNA sequence: TGTGCCAGCAGGCGGTCTGCTGGAAACACCATATATTTT.